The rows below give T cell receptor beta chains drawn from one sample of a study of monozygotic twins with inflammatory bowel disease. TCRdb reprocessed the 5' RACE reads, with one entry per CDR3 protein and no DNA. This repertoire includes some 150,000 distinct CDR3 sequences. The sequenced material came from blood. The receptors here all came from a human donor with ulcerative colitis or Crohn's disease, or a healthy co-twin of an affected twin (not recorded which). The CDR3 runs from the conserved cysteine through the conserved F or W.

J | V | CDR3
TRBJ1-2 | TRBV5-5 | CASSLRVGYGYTF
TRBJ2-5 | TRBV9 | CASSSGQNQETQYF
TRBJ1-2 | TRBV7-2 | CASSFDPGFNYGYTF
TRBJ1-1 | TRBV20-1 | CSALDRWNTEAFF
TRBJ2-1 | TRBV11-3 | CASSIEDFEQFF
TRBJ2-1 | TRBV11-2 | CASSLPRRDWGGEQFF
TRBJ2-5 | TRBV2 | CASIWALYQETQYF
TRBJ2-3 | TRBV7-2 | CASSLSGGAFDTQYF
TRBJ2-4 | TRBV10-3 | CAISPGRENIQYF
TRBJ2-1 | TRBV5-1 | CASSSTSGRGTAPFNEQFF
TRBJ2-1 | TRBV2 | CASSGLAGTEQFF
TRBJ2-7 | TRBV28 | CATAGGISEQYF
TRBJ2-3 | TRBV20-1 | CSARVFGGGAEDTQYF
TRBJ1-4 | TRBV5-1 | CASSLAPGTGEEKLFF
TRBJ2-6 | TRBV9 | CASSITGGANVLTF
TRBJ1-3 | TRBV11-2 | CASSSGTGLFLSGNTIYF
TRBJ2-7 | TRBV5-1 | CASSRGTFGDEQYF
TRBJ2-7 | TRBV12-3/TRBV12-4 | CASSLKASGSYEQYF
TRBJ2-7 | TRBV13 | CASSLADRVYEQYF
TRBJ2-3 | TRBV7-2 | CASSLTSGSRNTQYF
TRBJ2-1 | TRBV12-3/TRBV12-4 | CASSLVLGGHEQFF
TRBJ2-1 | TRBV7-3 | CASGLKSGSSYNEQFF
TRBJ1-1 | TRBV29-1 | CSGRQGTDTEAFF
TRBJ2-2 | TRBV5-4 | CASSTTGPSTGELFF
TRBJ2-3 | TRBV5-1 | CASSLDLGPGDSDTQYF
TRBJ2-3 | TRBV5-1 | CASSFGSAALTDTQYF
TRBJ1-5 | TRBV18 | CASSPKRVPSNQPQHF
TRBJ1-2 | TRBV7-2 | CASSLVGTGNYGYTF
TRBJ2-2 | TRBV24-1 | CATRGTGIGELFF
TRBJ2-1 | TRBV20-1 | CSARRQGMSEQFF
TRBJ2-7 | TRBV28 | CASSGFKGGASDEQYF
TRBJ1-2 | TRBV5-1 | CASSMGQGMSGYTF
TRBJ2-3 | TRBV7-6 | CASGQTGTDTQYF
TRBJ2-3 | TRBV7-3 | CASSSGDRDTDTQYF
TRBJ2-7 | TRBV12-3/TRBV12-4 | CASSPTGVSYEQYF
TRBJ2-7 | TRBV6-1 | CASSEAGELEQYF
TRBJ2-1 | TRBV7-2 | CASSFGPNNEQFF
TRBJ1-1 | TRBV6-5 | CASSSRRGHQNTEAFF
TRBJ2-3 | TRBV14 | CASSQEQQGGTDTQYF
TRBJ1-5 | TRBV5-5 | CASSLAGSSNQPQHF
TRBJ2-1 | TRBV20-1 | CSARDSGSIGRVEQFF
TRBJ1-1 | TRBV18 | CASSLPGLMNTEAFF
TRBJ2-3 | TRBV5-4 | CASSGVGVSDTQYF
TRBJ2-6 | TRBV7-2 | CASSFRSAGANVLTF
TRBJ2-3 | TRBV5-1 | CASSAPERGGTDTQYF
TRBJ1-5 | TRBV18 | CASSPTREIGNQPQHF
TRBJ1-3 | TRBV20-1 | CSARPRRASGNTIYF
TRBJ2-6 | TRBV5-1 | CASSRDPGSGANVLTF
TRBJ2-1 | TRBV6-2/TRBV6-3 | CASRPHGLAGVEEQFF
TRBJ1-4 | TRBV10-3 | CAISETRESTNEKLFF
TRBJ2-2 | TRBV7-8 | CASSPRLAGGPNTGELFF
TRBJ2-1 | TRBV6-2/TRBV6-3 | CASSYRGNYNEQFF